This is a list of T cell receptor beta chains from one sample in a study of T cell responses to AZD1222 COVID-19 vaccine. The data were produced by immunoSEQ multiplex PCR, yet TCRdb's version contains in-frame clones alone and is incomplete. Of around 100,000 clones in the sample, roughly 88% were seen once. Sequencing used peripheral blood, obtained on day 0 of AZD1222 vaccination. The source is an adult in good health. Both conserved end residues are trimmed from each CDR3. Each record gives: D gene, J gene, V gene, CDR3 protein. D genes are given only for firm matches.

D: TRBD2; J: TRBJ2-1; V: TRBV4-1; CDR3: ASSQARGRGEVNEQF
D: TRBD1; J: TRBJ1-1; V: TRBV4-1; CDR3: ASSPRFLAPGTANTEAF
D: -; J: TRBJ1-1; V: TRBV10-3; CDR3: AIRGTENTEAF
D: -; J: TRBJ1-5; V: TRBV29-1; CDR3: SAGGGNQPQH
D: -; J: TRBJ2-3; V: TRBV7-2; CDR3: ASSPRGASDTQY
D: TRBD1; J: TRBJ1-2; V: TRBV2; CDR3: ASSGQGAGGYT
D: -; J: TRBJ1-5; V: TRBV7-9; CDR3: ASSLGGVQPQH
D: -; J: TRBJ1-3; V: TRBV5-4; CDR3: ASSPEGGASGNTIY
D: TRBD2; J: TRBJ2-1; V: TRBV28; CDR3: ASSSVTSGSYNEQF
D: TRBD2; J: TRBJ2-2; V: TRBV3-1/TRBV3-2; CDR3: ASSPYSGLAGLGELF
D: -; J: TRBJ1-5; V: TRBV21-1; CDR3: ASSNLNQPQH
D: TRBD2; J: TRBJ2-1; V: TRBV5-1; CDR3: ASSLDLAGNNEQF
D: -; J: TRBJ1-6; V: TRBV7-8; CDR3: ASSLMGGRNSPLH
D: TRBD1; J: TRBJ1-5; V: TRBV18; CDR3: ASSPSDLTGILGLH
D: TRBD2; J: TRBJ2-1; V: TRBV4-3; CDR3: ASSQEGLAGGPDEQF
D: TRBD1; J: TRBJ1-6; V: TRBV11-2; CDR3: ASSSLGQGRSPLH
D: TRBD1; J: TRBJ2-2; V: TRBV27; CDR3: ASSSSSTGPTTGELF
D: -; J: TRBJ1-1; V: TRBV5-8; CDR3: ASSLEWDGPEAF
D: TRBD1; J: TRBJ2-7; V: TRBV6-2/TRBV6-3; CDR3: ATIPTGMAGYEQY
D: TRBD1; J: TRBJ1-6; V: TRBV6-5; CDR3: ASRRPGQNPLPLH
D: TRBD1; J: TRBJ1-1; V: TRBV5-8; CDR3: ASSPLTGLNTEAF
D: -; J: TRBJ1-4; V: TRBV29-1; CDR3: SVRGRSEKLF
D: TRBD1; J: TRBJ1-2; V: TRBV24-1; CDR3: ATSDGQGSGYT
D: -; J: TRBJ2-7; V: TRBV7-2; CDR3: ASSPGHQSYEQY
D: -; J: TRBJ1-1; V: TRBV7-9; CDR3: ASSSRDNEAF
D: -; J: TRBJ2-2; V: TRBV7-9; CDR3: ASSLALTGANTGELF
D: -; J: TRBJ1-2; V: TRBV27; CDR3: ASSGLDRRGYT
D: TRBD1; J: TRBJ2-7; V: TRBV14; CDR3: ASGTGQGWY
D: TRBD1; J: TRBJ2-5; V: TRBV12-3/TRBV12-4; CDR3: ASSNRTGETQY
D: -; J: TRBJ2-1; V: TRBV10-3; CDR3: AISDLEGESPYNEQF
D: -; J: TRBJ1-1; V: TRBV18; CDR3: ASSPSGNTEAF
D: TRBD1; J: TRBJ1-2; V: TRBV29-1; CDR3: SSFDRGGYGYT
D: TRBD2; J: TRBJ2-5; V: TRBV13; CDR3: ASSQSREGLRGSETQY
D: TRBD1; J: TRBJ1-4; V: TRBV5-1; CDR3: ASSPLPGQGNEKLF
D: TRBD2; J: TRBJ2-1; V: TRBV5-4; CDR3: ASSLLAGSFYNEQF
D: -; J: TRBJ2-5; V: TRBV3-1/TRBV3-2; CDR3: ASTLEGVQETQY
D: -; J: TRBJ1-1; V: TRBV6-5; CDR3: ASNKNTEAF
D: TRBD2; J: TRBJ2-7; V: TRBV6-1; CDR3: ASSEGWGTTYEQY
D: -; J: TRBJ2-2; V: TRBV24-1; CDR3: ATSVLPGGELF
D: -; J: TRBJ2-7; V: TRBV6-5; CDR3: ASSYPSRAPEYEQY
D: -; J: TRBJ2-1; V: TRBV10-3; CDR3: AISGQAASYNEQF
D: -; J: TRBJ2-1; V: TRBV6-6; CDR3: ASSPPPRGSYNEQF
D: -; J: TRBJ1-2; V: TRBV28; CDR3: ASSPGGGGYGYT
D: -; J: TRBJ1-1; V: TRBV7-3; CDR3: ASSLTPVAGAMNTEAF
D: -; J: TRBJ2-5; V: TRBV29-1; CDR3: SVEVPAAETQY
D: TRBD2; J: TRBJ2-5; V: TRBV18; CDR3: ASSPSTSGGGETQY
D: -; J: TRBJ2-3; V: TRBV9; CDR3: ASSGAYTDTQY
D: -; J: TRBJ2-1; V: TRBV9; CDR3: ASSRLGNEQF
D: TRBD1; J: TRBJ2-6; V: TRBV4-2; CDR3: ASSQAGTGASGANVLT